Described below is a single T cell receptor beta chain sequence and its context. The source of the sample is a study of control samples from healthy donors and cancer patients. Trimming pared 3 bases from V and 5 bases from J, leaving 13 bases between. Germline V gene lookup returns CDR1 PRHDT and CDR2 FYEKMQ (reference sequence). The CDR3 length is 15 residues. Only in-frame clones appear in the TCRdb table, and some are missing; sequencing was by immunoSEQ multiplex PCR. The table has 70,000 or so clones, around 94% seen once. The chain is built from TRBV13 and TRBJ1-4; D remains ambiguous. Material: blood. The receptor comes from a middle-aged woman in good health. CDR3 amino acids: CASSLCLSLNEKLFF. The DNA for the CDR3 is TGTGCCAGCAGCTTGTGTCTCAGCCTGAATGAAAAACTGTTTTTT. The variable domain in full, with the rest retrieved from reference TRBV13 and TRBJ1-4, is AAGVIQSPRHLIKEKRETATLKCYPIPRHDTVYWYQQGPGQDPQFLISFYEKMQSDKGSIPDRFSAQQFSDYHSELNMSSLELGDSALYFCASSLCLSLNEKLFFGSGTQLSVL.